This entry features one TCR beta chain sequence. The V gene's germline CDR1 is MNHEY and CDR2 SVGAGI. The trim removed 6 bases at V and 2 bases at J, leaving 7 bases unmatched. This CDR3 spans 15 amino acids. Generated by immunoSEQ multiplex PCR, the TCRdb table keeps only in-frame clones and is missing some. The sample comprises around 140,000 clones, over 75% of which are singletons, and about 1% rests with the top ten. This entry belongs to a study of OX40 agonist ivuxolimab in advanced cancers. This TCR came from an adult with an advanced solid tumor such as melanoma, head and neck, liver or kidney cancer. Sequences were derived from CD4+ or CD8+ T cells sorted from blood, sampled in a trial of the OX40 agonist ivuxolimab. The V and J genes are TRBV6-5 and TRBJ2-5, with 9 bases fitting TRBD1. CDR3 sequence reads: CASSLDRGRQETQYF. DNA of the CDR3: TGTGCCAGCAGCCTGGACAGGGGCCGTCAAGAGACCCAGTACTTC.